These T cell receptor beta chains were read from a single sample in a study of breast tumors, draining lymph nodes, adjacent tissues. Using its own MiXCR run on the multiplex PCR reads, TCRdb lists one record per CDR3 protein. The sample lists 70,000 to 85,000 distinct CDR3 sequences, about 20% occurring once. Sample: axillary lymph node tissue. Receptors were obtained from a female donor with breast cancer. Some clones in this sample may be carry-over from other donors' samples. CDR3s include the opening cysteine and the closing phenylalanine or tryptophan. The order of the fields is J gene, D gene, V gene, clone size, CDR3 protein, CDR3 DNA. A D gene is named only where the DNA matches it firmly. Size tells how often a clone was seen (once, few, many) or the class of an expanded clone, and some rows leave it out.

j_call: TRBJ2-4
d_call: -
v_call: TRBV6-1
clone_size: -
cdr3_aa: CASSEVGGQNIQYF
cdr3_nt: TGTGCCAGCAGTGAAGTGGGAGGCCAAAACATTCAGTACTTC

j_call: TRBJ2-5
d_call: -
v_call: TRBV28
clone_size: few
cdr3_aa: CASSLLVETQYF
cdr3_nt: TGTGCCAGCAGTTTGTTGGTAGAGACCCAGTACTTC

j_call: TRBJ2-1
d_call: TRBD2
v_call: TRBV9
clone_size: many
cdr3_aa: CASSVVAGVGDEQFF
cdr3_nt: TGTGCCAGCAGCGTAGTAGCGGGAGTGGGGGATGAGCAGTTCTTC

j_call: TRBJ2-1
d_call: -
v_call: TRBV6-2/TRBV6-3
clone_size: -
cdr3_aa: CARGGGCSYNERFF
cdr3_nt: TGTGCCAGGGGGGGGGGCTGCTCCTACAATGAGCGGTTCTTC

j_call: TRBJ2-7
d_call: TRBD2
v_call: TRBV3-1
clone_size: -
cdr3_aa: CASSHGNRDYTYEQYF
cdr3_nt: TGTGCCAGCAGCCATGGCAACCGGGACTACACCTACGAGCAGTACTTC

j_call: TRBJ1-1
d_call: -
v_call: TRBV4-2
clone_size: -
cdr3_aa: CASSQIGSLNTEAFF
cdr3_nt: TGTGCCAGCAGCCAAATTGGGAGCCTGAACACTGAAGCTTTCTTT

j_call: TRBJ1-2
d_call: -
v_call: TRBV19
clone_size: many
cdr3_aa: CASSARGVHGYTF
cdr3_nt: TGTGCCAGTAGTGCTCGTGGCGTACATGGCTACACCTTC

j_call: TRBJ2-3
d_call: -
v_call: TRBV5-1
clone_size: many
cdr3_aa: CASNGAGSSTDTQYF
cdr3_nt: TGCGCCAGCAACGGAGCGGGCTCTAGCACAGATACGCAGTATTTT

j_call: TRBJ2-2
d_call: TRBD2
v_call: TRBV19
clone_size: once
cdr3_aa: CASSIRTSGSAGGLFF
cdr3_nt: TGTGCCAGTAGTATTCGGACTAGCGGGAGTGCCGGGGGGCTGTTTTTT

j_call: TRBJ2-1
d_call: -
v_call: TRBV12-3/TRBV12-4
clone_size: many
cdr3_aa: CASSPVAGRLYNEQFF
cdr3_nt: TGTGCCAGCAGCCCCGTTGCGGGGAGACTATACAATGAGCAGTTCTTC

j_call: TRBJ2-5
d_call: TRBD1
v_call: TRBV11-3
clone_size: many
cdr3_aa: CASSLGMNTGGETQYF
cdr3_nt: TGTGCCAGCAGCTTGGGGATGAATACAGGGGGAGAGACCCAGTACTTC

j_call: TRBJ1-2
d_call: -
v_call: TRBV24-1
clone_size: many
cdr3_aa: CATSDLFGYTF
cdr3_nt: TGTGCCACCAGTGATTTATTCGGCTACACCTTC

j_call: TRBJ2-3
d_call: -
v_call: TRBV4-3
clone_size: many
cdr3_aa: CASSRRVGTTDTQYF
cdr3_nt: TGCGCCAGCAGCCGCCGGGTAGGCACCACAGATACGCAGTATTTT

j_call: TRBJ2-3
d_call: -
v_call: TRBV4-1
clone_size: many
cdr3_aa: CASSQDRGITDTQYF
cdr3_nt: TGCGCCAGCAGCCAAGATCGGGGTATCACAGATACGCAGTATTTT

j_call: TRBJ2-5
d_call: TRBD1
v_call: TRBV3-1
clone_size: few
cdr3_aa: CASSQRGTVQETQYF
cdr3_nt: TGTGCCAGCAGCCAAAGAGGGACAGTTCAAGAGACCCAGTACTTC

j_call: TRBJ2-7
d_call: -
v_call: TRBV2
clone_size: -
cdr3_aa: CASRGGAVDNEQYF
cdr3_nt: TGTGCCAGCAGGGGGGGGGCGGTAGACAACGAGCAGTACTTC

j_call: TRBJ2-7
d_call: -
v_call: TRBV18
clone_size: many
cdr3_aa: CASSAGGIEQYF
cdr3_nt: TGTGCCAGCTCGGCCGGGGGCATCGAGCAGTACTTC

j_call: TRBJ2-1
d_call: TRBD2
v_call: TRBV6-4
clone_size: few
cdr3_aa: CASSDSIGLAGGPTYNEQFF
cdr3_nt: TGTGCCAGCAGTGACTCGATAGGGCTAGCGGGAGGGCCGACCTACAATGAGCAGTTCTTC

j_call: TRBJ1-2
d_call: -
v_call: TRBV3-1
clone_size: -
cdr3_aa: CASSLAIRDGQRYTF
cdr3_nt: TGTGCCAGCAGCCTCGCTATCCGGGACGGACAGAGGTACACCTTC

j_call: TRBJ2-5
d_call: -
v_call: TRBV24-1
clone_size: many
cdr3_aa: CATSDFGSQETQYF
cdr3_nt: TGTGCCACCAGTGATTTCGGCAGTCAAGAGACCCAGTACTTC

j_call: TRBJ2-7
d_call: -
v_call: TRBV5-1
clone_size: many
cdr3_aa: CASSYGTDEQYF
cdr3_nt: TGCGCCAGCAGCTACGGGACTGACGAGCAGTACTTC

j_call: TRBJ1-2
d_call: TRBD1
v_call: TRBV6-5
clone_size: many
cdr3_aa: CASSSGGANYGYTF
cdr3_nt: TGTGCCAGCAGTTCAGGGGGCGCGAACTATGGCTACACCTTC

j_call: TRBJ1-5
d_call: -
v_call: TRBV9
clone_size: few
cdr3_aa: CASSASSTDPQHF
cdr3_nt: TGTGCCAGCAGCGCAAGTTCAACCGACCCCCAGCATTTT

j_call: TRBJ2-7
d_call: -
v_call: TRBV11-2
clone_size: many
cdr3_aa: CASSLGQGNEQYF
cdr3_nt: TGTGCCAGCAGCTTGGGTCAGGGAAACGAGCAGTACTTC

j_call: TRBJ2-7
d_call: -
v_call: TRBV4-1
clone_size: -
cdr3_aa: CASSPTSDGYEQYF
cdr3_nt: TGCGCCAGCAGCCCGACTTCCGATGGGTACGAGCAGTACTTC

j_call: TRBJ2-7
d_call: TRBD1
v_call: TRBV28
clone_size: many
cdr3_aa: CASSSPDRDRAYEQYF
cdr3_nt: TGTGCCAGCAGTTCCCCGGACAGGGACCGGGCCTACGAGCAGTACTTC

j_call: TRBJ1-1
d_call: TRBD1
v_call: TRBV12-3/TRBV12-4
clone_size: -
cdr3_aa: CASSRGGKWSTEAFF
cdr3_nt: TGTGCCAGCAGTCGAGGGGGCAAGTGGAGCACTGAAGCTTTCTTT

j_call: TRBJ2-3
d_call: TRBD2
v_call: TRBV6-2/TRBV6-3
clone_size: -
cdr3_aa: CAGSYPSGLAGVGTDTQYF
cdr3_nt: TGTGCCGGCAGTTACCCTTCGGGACTAGCGGGAGTTGGTACAGATACGCAGTATTTT

j_call: TRBJ1-2
d_call: -
v_call: TRBV7-8
clone_size: many
cdr3_aa: CASSLVARENPWHGYTF
cdr3_nt: TGTGCCAGCAGCTTAGTGGCCAGGGAGAATCCTTGGCATGGCTACACCTTC

j_call: TRBJ2-2
d_call: TRBD2
v_call: TRBV25-1
clone_size: many
cdr3_aa: CASSVGDGLAGVAGELFF
cdr3_nt: TGTGCCAGCAGTGTAGGGGACGGACTAGCGGGAGTGGCCGGGGAGCTGTTTTTT

j_call: TRBJ2-6
d_call: TRBD1
v_call: TRBV5-1
clone_size: -
cdr3_aa: CASCLTGQTNSGANVLTF
cdr3_nt: TGCGCCAGCTGCTTGACGGGACAGACTAACTCTGGGGCCAACGTCCTGACTTTC

j_call: TRBJ2-7
d_call: -
v_call: TRBV19
clone_size: many
cdr3_aa: CASSGRTETYEQYF
cdr3_nt: TGTGCCAGTAGTGGGAGGACGGAGACCTACGAGCAGTACTTC

j_call: TRBJ2-1
d_call: TRBD2
v_call: TRBV20-1
clone_size: many
cdr3_aa: CSARGSRLAGGQGYNEQFF
cdr3_nt: TGCAGTGCTAGAGGGAGTAGACTAGCGGGAGGGCAGGGGTACAATGAGCAGTTCTTC

j_call: TRBJ2-1
d_call: TRBD2
v_call: TRBV27
clone_size: -
cdr3_aa: CASSFLPLAGNNEQFF
cdr3_nt: TGTGCCAGCAGCTTCTTACCCCTAGCGGGTAACAATGAGCAGTTCTTC

j_call: TRBJ1-2
d_call: TRBD1
v_call: TRBV6-1
clone_size: many
cdr3_aa: CASSGWTGAGANYGYTF
cdr3_nt: TGTGCCAGCAGTGGATGGACAGGGGCGGGGGCTAACTATGGCTACACCTTC

j_call: TRBJ1-5
d_call: -
v_call: TRBV12-3/TRBV12-4
clone_size: many
cdr3_aa: CASRRNRVGQPQHF
cdr3_nt: TGTGCCAGCAGACGAAACAGGGTTGGGCAGCCCCAGCATTTT

j_call: TRBJ1-2
d_call: TRBD1
v_call: TRBV5-1
clone_size: -
cdr3_aa: CASSSGTGGSGYTF
cdr3_nt: TGCGCCAGCAGCTCCGGGACAGGGGGCTCTGGCTACACCTTC

j_call: TRBJ1-6
d_call: -
v_call: TRBV7-9
clone_size: many
cdr3_aa: CASTLPGMDSPLHF
cdr3_nt: TGTGCCAGCACCCTCCCCGGGATGGATTCACCCCTCCACTTT

j_call: TRBJ2-1
d_call: TRBD2
v_call: TRBV5-1
clone_size: many
cdr3_aa: CASSLAPGLAGGLRGYEQFF
cdr3_nt: TGCGCCAGCAGCTTGGCGCCGGGACTAGCGGGAGGGTTAAGGGGGTATGAGCAGTTCTTC

j_call: TRBJ2-1
d_call: -
v_call: TRBV6-5
clone_size: -
cdr3_aa: CASSPTRAGEQFF
cdr3_nt: TGTGCCAGCAGTCCGACGCGGGCTGGTGAGCAGTTCTTC

j_call: TRBJ1-2
d_call: -
v_call: TRBV2
clone_size: many
cdr3_aa: CASRVKDLTF
cdr3_nt: TGTGCCAGCAGAGTAAAAGACCTAACCTTC

j_call: TRBJ1-2
d_call: -
v_call: TRBV11-2
clone_size: many
cdr3_aa: CASSLDGQPFYGYTF
cdr3_nt: TGTGCCAGCAGCTTAGATGGACAGCCCTTCTATGGCTACACCTTC

j_call: TRBJ1-6
d_call: -
v_call: TRBV6-2/TRBV6-3
clone_size: many
cdr3_aa: CASSADPGRLYNSPLHF
cdr3_nt: TGTGCCAGCAGTGCTGATCCGGGACGGCTGTATAATTCACCCCTCCACTTT

j_call: TRBJ2-5
d_call: -
v_call: TRBV7-6
clone_size: many
cdr3_aa: CASSLRLGETQYF
cdr3_nt: TGTGCCAGCAGCTTGAGGCTGGGAGAGACCCAGTACTTC

j_call: TRBJ2-1
d_call: TRBD2
v_call: TRBV20-1
clone_size: many
cdr3_aa: CSGLARPNEQFF
cdr3_nt: TGCAGTGGACTAGCGAGACCCAATGAGCAGTTCTTC

j_call: TRBJ2-1
d_call: -
v_call: TRBV2
clone_size: many
cdr3_aa: CASSELRGQGGEQFF
cdr3_nt: TGTGCCAGCAGTGAATTAAGGGGGCAGGGGGGTGAGCAGTTCTTC

j_call: TRBJ2-1
d_call: -
v_call: TRBV11-2
clone_size: once
cdr3_aa: CAGSLEIAGSSHNEQFF
cdr3_nt: TGTGCCGGCAGCTTAGAGATTGCGGGGAGCTCCCACAATGAGCAGTTCTTC

j_call: TRBJ2-7
d_call: -
v_call: TRBV29-1
clone_size: many
cdr3_aa: CSARDRNSYEQYF
cdr3_nt: TGCAGCGCCAGGGACCGCAACTCCTACGAGCAGTACTTC

j_call: TRBJ2-3
d_call: TRBD2
v_call: TRBV28
clone_size: few
cdr3_aa: CASRPFTSGGTDTQYF
cdr3_nt: TGTGCCAGCAGACCCTTCACTAGCGGGGGCACAGATACGCAGTATTTT

j_call: TRBJ1-3
d_call: -
v_call: TRBV20-1
clone_size: many
cdr3_aa: CSAQGGQSGNTIYF
cdr3_nt: TGCAGTGCCCAGGGAGGGCAATCTGGAAACACCATATATTTT

j_call: TRBJ1-4
d_call: TRBD1
v_call: TRBV19
clone_size: many
cdr3_aa: CASRITGEDEKLFF
cdr3_nt: TGTGCCAGTAGGATCACAGGGGAAGATGAAAAACTGTTTTTT

j_call: TRBJ2-1
d_call: -
v_call: TRBV7-2
clone_size: many
cdr3_aa: CASSLASPKTRGDEQFF
cdr3_nt: TGTGCCAGCAGCTTAGCTAGCCCAAAGACTAGGGGCGATGAGCAGTTCTTC

j_call: TRBJ2-7
d_call: -
v_call: TRBV6-5
clone_size: many
cdr3_aa: CASSYSDSWSYEQYF
cdr3_nt: TGTGCCAGCAGTTACAGCGACAGTTGGTCCTACGAGCAGTACTTC

j_call: TRBJ1-3
d_call: -
v_call: TRBV20-1
clone_size: many
cdr3_aa: CSARDAIGSLSLRGNTIYF
cdr3_nt: TGCAGTGCTAGAGATGCGATCGGCAGTCTTTCTCTTAGGGGAAACACCATATATTTT